Each of the 2 T cell receptor beta chains below was sequenced from the same sample in a study of T cells after yellow fever vaccination. In TCRdb, the 5' RACE reads were re-called with MiXCR into one record per CDR3 protein. Seen here are about 510,000 distinct CDR3 sequences, less than 25% observed once, and the top ten hold around 17%. The material was PBMCs, obtained approximately 22 days after the first yellow fever vaccination. The receptor set was obtained from a man aged 18 to 30 who received the YFV17D yellow fever vaccine.

The CDR3 DNA reads TGCAGTGCCAGGGGCTCCTACAATGAGCAGTTCTTC. Protein sequence: CSARGSYNEQFF. This chain joins TRBV20-1 and TRBJ2-1; a possible D gene is TRBD1 (6 bases). The V and J ends lost 6 bases and 0 bases respectively, with 6 bases between them. CDR1 and CDR2 from the germline V gene are DFQATT and SNEGSKA (reference sequence). The length of the CDR3 is 12 residues.

V and J are TRBV29-1 and TRBJ1-1; no reliable D call. Germline V gene data show CDR1 as SQVTM and CDR2 as ANQGSEA. V lost 8 bases, J lost 2 bases, and 15 bases lay in between. This CDR3 has 13 residues. CDR3 DNA sequence: TGCAGCCACACCCCAGATTTTAACACTGAAGCTTTCTTT. It specifies CSHTPDFNTEAFF.